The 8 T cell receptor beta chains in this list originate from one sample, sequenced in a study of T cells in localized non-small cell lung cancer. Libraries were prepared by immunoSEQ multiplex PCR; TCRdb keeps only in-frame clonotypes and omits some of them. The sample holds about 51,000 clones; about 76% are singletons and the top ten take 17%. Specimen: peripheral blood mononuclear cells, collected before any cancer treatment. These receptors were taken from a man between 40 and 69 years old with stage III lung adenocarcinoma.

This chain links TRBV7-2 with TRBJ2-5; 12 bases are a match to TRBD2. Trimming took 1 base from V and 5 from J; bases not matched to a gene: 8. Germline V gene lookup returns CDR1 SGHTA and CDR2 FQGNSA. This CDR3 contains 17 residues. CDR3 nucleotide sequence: TGTGCCAGCAGCTTAGGCTCGACTAGCGGGGGCTATGAGACCCAGTACTTC. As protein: CASSLGSTSGGYETQYF.

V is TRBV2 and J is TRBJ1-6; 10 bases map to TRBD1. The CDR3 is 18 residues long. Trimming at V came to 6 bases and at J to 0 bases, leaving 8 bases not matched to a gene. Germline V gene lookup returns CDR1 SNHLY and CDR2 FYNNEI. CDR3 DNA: TGTGCCAGCAGGAGGGACAGGGGCGGGGGCTCCTATAATTCACCCCTCCACTTT. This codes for CASRRDRGGGSYNSPLHF.

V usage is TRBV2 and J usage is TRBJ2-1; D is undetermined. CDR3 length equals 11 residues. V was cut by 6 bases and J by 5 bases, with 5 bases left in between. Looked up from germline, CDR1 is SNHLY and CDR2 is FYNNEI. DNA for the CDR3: TGTGCCAGCAGAAGGAACAATGAGCAGTTCTTC. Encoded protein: CASRRNNEQFF.

The chain's CDR3 is CASGNPTGGTGELFF. In nucleotides, the CDR3 is TGTGCCAGCGGGAATCCGACAGGGGGCACCGGGGAGCTGTTTTTT. The chain combines TRBV6-6 with TRBJ2-2; TRBD1 matches 9 bases. The CDR3 has 15 residues. The J segment lost 4 bases and the V segment lost 8 bases, leaving 8 bases of the junction unmatched. Per germline, CDR1 MNHNY and CDR2 SVGAGI (reference sequence).

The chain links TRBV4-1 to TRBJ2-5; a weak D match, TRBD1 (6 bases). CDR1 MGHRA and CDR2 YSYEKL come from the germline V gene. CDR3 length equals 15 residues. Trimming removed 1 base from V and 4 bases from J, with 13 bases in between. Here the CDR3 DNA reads TGCGCCAGCAGCCAAGGACCGGGACACTCAGAGACCCAGTACTTC. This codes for CASSQGPGHSETQYF.

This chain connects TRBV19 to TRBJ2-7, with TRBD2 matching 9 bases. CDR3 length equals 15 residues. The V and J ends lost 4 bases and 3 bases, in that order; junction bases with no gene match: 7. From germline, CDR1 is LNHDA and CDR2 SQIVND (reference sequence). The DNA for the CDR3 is TGTGCCAGTAGTACTTTAGCGGGGGCCCTCTACGAGCAGTACTTC. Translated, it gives CASSTLAGALYEQYF.

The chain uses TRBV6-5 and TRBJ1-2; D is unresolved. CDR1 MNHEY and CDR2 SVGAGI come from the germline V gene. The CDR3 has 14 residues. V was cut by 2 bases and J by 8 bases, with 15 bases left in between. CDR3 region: CASSYRQIGHGYTF. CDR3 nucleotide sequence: TGTGCCAGCAGTTACCGGCAGATCGGGCACGGCTACACCTTC.

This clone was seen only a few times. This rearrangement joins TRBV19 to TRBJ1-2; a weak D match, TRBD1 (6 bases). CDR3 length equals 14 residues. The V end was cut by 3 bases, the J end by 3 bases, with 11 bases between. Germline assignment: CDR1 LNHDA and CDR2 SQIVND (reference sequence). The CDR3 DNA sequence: TGTGCCAGTAGTATGACAGGTTACGACTATGGCTACACCTTC. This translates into CASSMTGYDYGYTF.